This passage covers 23 T cell receptor beta chains from one sample sequenced in a study of blood T cells in healthy people across ages (dated by TCRdb to 2013 to 2016). Library prep was done by 5' RACE. Data came from an Illumina HiSeq 2500. A second 7 to 11 cycle PCR used a sample-barcoded 5' primer and a J-beta primer mix. The raw public data were reprocessed by TCRdb itself: fastp quality trimming at Q25, MiXCR clonotype calling, in-frame beta chains only. Records with the same CDR3 protein are collapsed into one entry carrying the most frequent genes and DNA. Across this sample there are roughly 2 million distinct CDR3 sequences, with around 48% seen only once. Around 2.1% of the sample comes from the top ten. The sequenced material came from blood. The receptors were gathered from a woman aged 35 to 49 in good health.

The V and J genes are TRBV7-9 and TRBJ1-2; D might be TRBD1 (6 bases). Trimming took off 5 bases at V and 6 bases at J, with 16 bases between the two ends. CDR1 and CDR2 from the germline V gene are SEHNR and FQNEAQ (reference sequence). CDR3 size: 14 residues. The CDR3 reads CASSHQGFYDGYTF. DNA for the CDR3: TGTGCCAGCAGCCACCAGGGGTTTTACGATGGCTACACCTTC.

The chain joins TRBV5-1 to TRBJ2-7; 7 bases agree with TRBD1. Germline CDR1 SGHRS, CDR2 YFSETQ. V trimming: 7 bases; J trimming: 5 bases; junction bases outside the gene matches: 12. The CDR3 is 14 amino acids. In nucleotides, the CDR3 is TGCGCCAGCCACCGCCGACAGGGTAGTGACGAGCAGTACTTC. Amino acids: CASHRRQGSDEQYF.

The rearrangement joins TRBV20-1 to TRBJ2-1; D is tentatively TRBD1 or TRBD2 (5 bases each). Germline V CDR1 and CDR2: DFQATT, SNEGSKA (reference sequence). This CDR3 has 16 residues. Trimming pared 0 bases from V and 8 bases from J, leaving 20 bases between. The CDR3 DNA follows: TGCAGTGCTAGAGATGGTTTCGGGACCGGGTTCGATGAGCAGTTCTTC. Amino acid sequence: CSARDGFGTGFDEQFF.

For this clonotype: Sequence at one end of the junction differs from germline and may be a read error. CDR3 in amino acids: CASRQFSGGGFQVTQYF. The CDR3 coding sequence is TGTGCCAGCAGACAATTTAGCGGGGGGGGATTCCAAGTGACCCAGTACTTC. The V call is TRBV7-2, the J call TRBJ2-5, with 11 bases fitting TRBD2. Germline CDR1 reads SGHTA; CDR2 reads FQGNSA. This CDR3 spans 17 amino acids.

As for this clonotype: A much larger clone sits a single nucleotide away, making a read error possible. The chain links TRBV20-1 to TRBJ2-7, with D perhaps given as TRBD1 or TRBD2 (5 bases each). This CDR3 spans 11 amino acids. Germline loops: CDR1 DFQATT, CDR2 SNEGSKA (reference sequence). This CDR3 is CSVGDGYVQYF. In nucleotides, the CDR3 is TGCAGTGTGGGGGACGGGTACGTGCAGTACTTC.

The rearrangement uses TRBV5-1 and TRBJ1-2; TRBD1 might be the D (5 bases). The CDR3 is made up of 15 amino acids. The germline V gene encodes CDR1 SGHRS and CDR2 YFSETQ. The V gene lost 0 bases and the J gene lost 2 bases, with 11 bases spanning the gap. This CDR3 is CASSLEPGRNYGYTF. The CDR3 DNA reads as TGCGCCAGCAGCTTGGAACCGGGACGGAACTATGGCTACACCTTC.

About this clonotype itself: An end of the junction does not agree with germline; a read error may underlie this. The chain uses TRBV7-2 and TRBJ2-4; 7 bases line up with TRBD1. CDR3 length: 14 amino acids. Germline values: CDR1 SGHTA, CDR2 FQGNSA. Here the CDR3 reads CVSSTGQPKNIQYF. In DNA, the CDR3 is TGTGTCAGCAGCACGGGACAGCCCAAAAACATTCAGTACTTC.

This clonotype came up a few times. The J gene is TRBJ2-1, the V gene TRBV6-1; D may be TRBD1 (5 bases). The CDR3 has 14 residues. Per germline, CDR1 MNHNS and CDR2 SASEGT. V dropped 3 bases and J dropped 6 bases, with 12 bases sitting between them. For the CDR3, the DNA is TGTGCCAGCAGTGACAGGGTCGGTATCAATGAGCAGTTCTTC. Translated, it gives CASSDRVGINEQFF.

The chain combines TRBV6-2 or TRBV6-3 with TRBJ2-5; 11 nucleotides line up with TRBD2. The V gene end was trimmed by 4 bases and the J gene end by 11 bases; junction bases not matched to a gene: 15. The CDR3 consists of 16 residues. CDR1 and CDR2 from the germline V gene are MNHEY and SVGEGT. The CDR3 region is CASSSPGLAAPGEQYF. CDR3 coding DNA: TGTGCCAGCAGTTCCCCGGGACTAGCGGCGCCGGGGGAGCAGTACTTC.

This clonotype showed up just a few times. V and J are TRBV2 and TRBJ2-3; D is unresolved. The V gene lost 6 bases and the J gene lost 1 base, with 11 bases spanning the gap. Germline V gene lookup returns CDR1 SNHLY and CDR2 FYNNEI. The CDR3 extends over 14 amino acids. CDR3: CASRGRAGTDTQYF. The CDR3 DNA is TGTGCCAGCAGGGGTAGGGCGGGCACAGATACGCAGTATTTT.

V is TRBV29-1 and J is TRBJ2-5; D is undetermined. Germline lookup yields CDR1 SQVTM and CDR2 ANQGSEA. This CDR3 is built from 16 residues. Trimming took 0 bases from V and 0 from J, leaving 14 bases between them. The CDR3 nucleotides are TGCAGCGTTGAAGATGTGAGAAGAACAGACCAAGAGACCCAGTACTTC. This translates into CSVEDVRRTDQETQYF. The full variable domain, its missing parts supplied by reference TRBV29-1 and TRBJ2-5, is SAVISQKPSRDICQRGTSLTIQCQVDSQVTMMFWYRQQPGQSLTLIATANQGSEATYESGFVIDKFPISRPNLTFSTLTVSNMSPEDSSIYLCSVEDVRRTDQETQYFGPGTRLLVL.

This chain links TRBV18 with TRBJ2-6; D not certain. The CDR3 runs to 15 residues. V was trimmed by 4 bases and J by 2 bases, leaving 9 bases between them. Germline CDR1 is KGHSH and CDR2 is LQKENI. The CDR3 region has the DNA TGTGCCAGCTCACTACAGCTTACTGGGGCCAACGTCCTGACTTTC. It specifies CASSLQLTGANVLTF. The complete variable domain, with remaining parts taken from reference TRBV18 and TRBJ2-6, reads NAGVMQNPRHLVRRRGQEARLRCSPMKGHSHVYWYRQLPEEGLKFMVYLQKENIIDESGMPKERFSAEFPKEGPSILRIQQVVRGDSAAYFCASSLQLTGANVLTFGAGSRLTVL.

This chain uses TRBV6-2 or TRBV6-3 with TRBJ2-6, with a possible D match to TRBD2 (5 bases). Per germline, CDR1 MNHEY and CDR2 SVGEGT. This CDR3 is 15 amino acids long. The V end was cut by 6 bases, the J end by 4 bases, with 13 bases between. The CDR3 loop is CASSYRGLGANVLTF. The CDR3, as DNA: TGTGCCAGCAGCTACCGAGGGCTGGGGGCCAACGTCCTGACTTTC.

This clonotype was counted only a few times. V gene TRBV7-2 combines with J gene TRBJ2-3; 11 nucleotides line up with TRBD2. Germline loops: CDR1 SGHTA, CDR2 FQGNSA. J was trimmed by 2 bases and V by 5 bases; bases with no gene match: 12. CDR3 length equals 18 residues. CDR3 in amino acids: CASSPGEVAGGVTDTQYF. Here the CDR3 DNA reads TGTGCCAGCAGCCCCGGGGAGGTAGCGGGGGGGGTCACAGATACGCAGTATTTT. The full variable domain, with the rest looked up from reference TRBV7-2 and TRBJ2-3, is GAGVSQSPSNKVTEKGKDVELRCDPISGHTALYWYRQSLGQGLEFLIYFQGNSAPDKSGLPSDRFSAERTGGSVSTLTIQRTQQEDSAVYLCASSPGEVAGGVTDTQYFGPGTRLTVL.

The CDR3 DNA sequence: TGTGCCAGCAGCGTTTCGGGGGTTGAGGAGACCCAGTACTTC. This codes for CASSVSGVEETQYF. This chain links TRBV9 with TRBJ2-5; TRBD2 is a possible D gene (6 bases). Germline V gene sequence: CDR1 SGDLS, CDR2 YYNGEE. The V end was cut by 2 bases, the J end by 5 bases, with 13 bases between. This CDR3 comprises 14 residues.

A few counts support this clonotype. The junction differs from germline at one of its ends, possibly a read error. The V gene is TRBV7-7, the J gene TRBJ2-1, with a possible D match to TRBD1 (6 bases). The CDR3 length is 13 residues. Germline-derived CDR1 and CDR2 are SSHAT and FNYEAQ (reference sequence). The CDR3 DNA follows: TGTGCTAGCAGCCCACAGGGAAACAATGAGCAGTTCTTC. Translating it yields CASSPQGNNEQFF.

As DNA, the CDR3 is TGTGCCAGCAGCTTAGCGCTAGCGGGGTCAGACTGGGAGACCCAGTACTTC. As protein: CASSLALAGSDWETQYF. The chain carries TRBV7-9 and TRBJ2-5; TRBD2 matches at 9 bases. Germline assignment: CDR1 SEHNR and CDR2 FQNEAQ (reference sequence). This CDR3 is 17 amino acids long. The junction had 10 bases not matched to a gene; V was cut back by 0 bases and J by 5 bases.

This rearrangement joins TRBV6-6 to TRBJ1-5; TRBD1 matches 11 bases. The V segment lost 6 bases and the J segment 6 bases; nucleotides outside the gene matches: 4. Looked up from germline, CDR1 is MNHNY and CDR2 is SVGAGI (reference sequence). CDR3 length: 14 residues. CDR3 in DNA: TGTGCCAGCAGGGGAGGGACAGGGGGTCAGCCCCAGCATTTT. Translated, it gives CASRGGTGGQPQHF.

This clonotype was counted between two and nine times. The rearrangement joins TRBV7-8 to TRBJ2-5; the match to TRBD2 covers 7 bases. The V gene end was trimmed by 1 base and the J gene end by 7 bases; junction bases not matched to a gene: 9. There are 15 residues in the CDR3. Germline V lookup: CDR1 SGHVS, CDR2 FQNEAQ. CDR3 sequence: CASSLVGLAVGTQYF. The DNA for the CDR3 is TGTGCCAGCAGCTTAGTTGGCCTAGCGGTGGGGACCCAGTACTTC.

On this clonotype: One end of the junction varies from germline; a read error may be responsible. V gene TRBV12-3 or TRBV12-4 combines with J gene TRBJ2-3, with a possible D match to TRBD2 (6 bases). There are 14 residues in the CDR3. The CDR3 DNA sequence: TGTGCCAGCAGTGGACTGGGAGGAGCAGATGCGCAGTATTTT. Its translation: CASSGLGGADAQYF.

A remark on this clonotype: This sequence may be a read error, since a much larger clone differs from it by one base. V gene TRBV12-3 or TRBV12-4 combines with J gene TRBJ2-1; perhaps TRBD1 as D (5 bases). The V end was cut by 3 bases, the J end by 6 bases, with 18 bases between. The CDR3 runs to 16 residues. In nucleotides, the CDR3 is TGTGCCAGCAGTTTCCAGGGTCGTGGGGTCTTCAATGAGCAGTTCTTC. Translation gives CASSFQGRGVFNEQFF.

CDR3 nucleotides: TGTGCCAGCAGCTCGGGACTAGCGGGGGATCGGAAGCAGTTCTTC. This encodes CASSSGLAGDRKQFF. The chain is built from TRBV7-3 and TRBJ2-1, with TRBD2 matching 14 bases. Germline CDR1 and CDR2: SGHTA and FQGTGA. The J segment lost 11 bases and the V segment lost 4 bases, leaving 7 bases of the junction unmatched. There are 15 residues in the CDR3.

CDR3 nucleotides: TGCAGTGCGACCGGGACGAAAGAGACCCAGTACTTC. It translates to CSATGTKETQYF. The chain uses TRBV20-1 and TRBJ2-7; tentatively, D is TRBD1 or TRBD2 (5 bases each). With the DNA end fitting TRBJ2-5 better, the J assignment may be wrong. Germline CDR1 reads DFQATT; CDR2 reads SNEGSKA (reference sequence). This CDR3 is 12 amino acids long.